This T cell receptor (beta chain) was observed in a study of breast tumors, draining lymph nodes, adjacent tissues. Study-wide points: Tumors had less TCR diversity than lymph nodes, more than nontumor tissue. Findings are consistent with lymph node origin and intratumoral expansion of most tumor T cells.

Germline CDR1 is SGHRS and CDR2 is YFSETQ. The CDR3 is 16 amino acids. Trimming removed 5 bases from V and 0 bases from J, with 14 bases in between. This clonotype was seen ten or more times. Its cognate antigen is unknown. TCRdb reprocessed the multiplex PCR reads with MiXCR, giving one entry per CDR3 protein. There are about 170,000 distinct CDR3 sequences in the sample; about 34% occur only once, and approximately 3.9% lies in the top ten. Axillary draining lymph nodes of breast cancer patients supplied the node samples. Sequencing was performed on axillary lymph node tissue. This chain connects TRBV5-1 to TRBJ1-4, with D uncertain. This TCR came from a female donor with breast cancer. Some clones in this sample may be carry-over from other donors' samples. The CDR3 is CASRPPTGATNEKLFF. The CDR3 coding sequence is TGCGCCAGCAGGCCCCCGACGGGAGCAACTAATGAAAAACTGTTTTTT.